The rows below give T cell receptor beta chains drawn from one sample of a study of T cell repertoires in cytomegalovirus infection. One entry per CDR3 protein results from TCRdb running MiXCR on the reads. The sample holds 300,000 to 400,000 distinct CDR3 sequences, roughly 28% seen once. The antigens for these receptors are not known. The sequenced sample was cultured PBMCs, obtained from culture after CMV antigen stimulation. The receptors originated from a human donor in good health (CMV status not recorded). Some clones in this sample may be carry-over from other donors' samples. Both conserved end residues are part of each CDR3. Each record gives: V gene, D gene, J gene, clone size, CDR3 length, CDR3 DNA, CDR3 protein. D genes are given only for firm matches. Clone size is stated in some rows and not others, as once, few, many or a class when expanded.

v_gene: TRBV7-9; d_gene: .; j_gene: TRBJ2-7; abundance: .; len: 14; CDR3nt: TGTGCCAGCAGCTACTCAGTCACTCCCTACGAGCAGTACTTC; CDR3aa: CASSYSVTPYEQYF
v_gene: TRBV7-8; d_gene: TRBD2; j_gene: TRBJ2-2; abundance: many; len: 14; CDR3nt: TGTGCCAGCAGCTTAGGACTAGCGCCCGGGGAGCTGTTTTTT; CDR3aa: CASSLGLAPGELFF
v_gene: TRBV11-2; d_gene: TRBD2; j_gene: TRBJ2-7; abundance: .; len: 17; CDR3nt: TGTGCCAGCAGCTTACTACTAGCGGGGTATGGGGCGAGCGAGCAGTACTTC; CDR3aa: CASSLLLAGYGASEQYF
v_gene: TRBV2; d_gene: .; j_gene: TRBJ2-4; abundance: .; len: 15; CDR3nt: TGTGCCAGCAGTCCAACCGGTGCGGCCAAAAACATTCAGTACTTC; CDR3aa: CASSPTGAAKNIQYF
v_gene: TRBV6-5; d_gene: .; j_gene: TRBJ1-3; abundance: few; len: 15; CDR3nt: TGTGCCAGCAGTTCCCGGAAGTACTCGGGAAACACCATATATTTT; CDR3aa: CASSSRKYSGNTIYF
v_gene: TRBV19; d_gene: TRBD1; j_gene: TRBJ2-2; abundance: .; len: 15; CDR3nt: TGTGCCAGTAGTATCCGAGGGGGCGATACCGGGGAGCTGTTTTTT; CDR3aa: CASSIRGGDTGELFF
v_gene: TRBV12-3/TRBV12-4; d_gene: .; j_gene: TRBJ2-5; abundance: .; len: 11; CDR3nt: TGTGCCAGCAGTTATATAGAGACCCAGTACTTC; CDR3aa: CASSYIETQYF
v_gene: TRBV5-4; d_gene: .; j_gene: TRBJ2-2; abundance: few; len: 16; CDR3nt: TGTGCCAGCAGCGAGGGACCAAGCACGAACACCGGGGAGCTGTTTTTT; CDR3aa: CASSEGPSTNTGELFF
v_gene: TRBV6-1; d_gene: TRBD1; j_gene: TRBJ1-4; abundance: .; len: 16; CDR3nt: TGTGCCAGCAGTAACCTTCCGGGACAGGGGAATGAAAAACTGTTTTTT; CDR3aa: CASSNLPGQGNEKLFF
v_gene: TRBV7-2; d_gene: TRBD2; j_gene: TRBJ2-3; abundance: .; len: 15; CDR3nt: TGTGCCAGCAGTTTCGGACTAGCGGTCACAGATACGCAGTATTTT; CDR3aa: CASSFGLAVTDTQYF
v_gene: TRBV5-4; d_gene: .; j_gene: TRBJ1-4; abundance: few; len: 15; CDR3nt: TGTGCCAGCAGCTTGGATAATATCGGCGTAGAAAAACTGTTTTTT; CDR3aa: CASSLDNIGVEKLFF
v_gene: TRBV2; d_gene: .; j_gene: TRBJ1-6; abundance: once; len: 17; CDR3nt: TGTGCCAGCAGTGAAGGAAGGCGCAGGTCCTATAATTCACCCCTCCACTTT; CDR3aa: CASSEGRRRSYNSPLHF
v_gene: TRBV5-5; d_gene: .; j_gene: TRBJ1-2; abundance: few; len: 16; CDR3nt: TGTGCCAGCAGCTTGGATCGGACCCCTACCATCTACGGCTACACCTTC; CDR3aa: CASSLDRTPTIYGYTF
v_gene: TRBV5-5; d_gene: .; j_gene: TRBJ1-6; abundance: .; len: 15; CDR3nt: TGTGCCAGCAGTCCCCGGCAGGGAAGAAATTCACCCCTCCACTTT; CDR3aa: CASSPRQGRNSPLHF
v_gene: TRBV6-1; d_gene: TRBD1; j_gene: TRBJ2-7; abundance: few; len: 15; CDR3nt: TGTGCCAGCAGTGAAAGAGCGGGACAGGGGACCGAGCAGTACTTC; CDR3aa: CASSERAGQGTEQYF
v_gene: TRBV5-1; d_gene: TRBD2; j_gene: TRBJ2-5; abundance: few; len: 16; CDR3nt: TGCGCCAGCAGCTTGGATGGCGGGGGGGCCGGAGAGACCCAGTACTTC; CDR3aa: CASSLDGGGAGETQYF
v_gene: TRBV6-1; d_gene: .; j_gene: TRBJ2-3; abundance: .; len: 14; CDR3nt: TGTGCCAGCAGTGAAGGGAGTCGGGCAGATACGCAGTATTTT; CDR3aa: CASSEGSRADTQYF
v_gene: TRBV23-1; d_gene: .; j_gene: TRBJ1-1; abundance: many; len: 14; CDR3nt: TGCGCCAGCAGTCAATCCGAAGACAGACCAGAAGCTTTCTTT; CDR3aa: CASSQSEDRPEAFF
v_gene: TRBV2; d_gene: .; j_gene: TRBJ2-5; abundance: .; len: 11; CDR3nt: TGTGCCAGCGTAGCTGAAGAGACCCAGTACTTC; CDR3aa: CASVAEETQYF
v_gene: TRBV7-2; d_gene: TRBD2; j_gene: TRBJ2-3; abundance: many; len: 19; CDR3nt: TGTGCCAGCAGCTTAGTTCGGGGGGTTGGCGGGAAGGGCCCAGATACGCAGTATTTT; CDR3aa: CASSLVRGVGGKGPDTQYF
v_gene: TRBV28; d_gene: TRBD1; j_gene: TRBJ1-6; abundance: few; len: 15; CDR3nt: TGTGCCAGCAGCTACAGGGGCACTAATAATTCACCCCTCCACTTT; CDR3aa: CASSYRGTNNSPLHF
v_gene: TRBV10-3; d_gene: TRBD2; j_gene: TRBJ2-2; abundance: .; len: 15; CDR3nt: TGTGCCATCAGCGGCGGGACTAGCAGCTCCGGGGAGCTGTTTTTT; CDR3aa: CAISGGTSSSGELFF
v_gene: TRBV28; d_gene: TRBD1; j_gene: TRBJ1-2; abundance: .; len: 21; CDR3nt: TGTGCCAGCAGTAGTAATGACTTCCTTGGGACAGGGGGCGGTAAGAACTATGGCTACACCTTC; CDR3aa: CASSSNDFLGTGGGKNYGYTF
v_gene: TRBV28; d_gene: .; j_gene: TRBJ2-5; abundance: .; len: 16; CDR3nt: TGTGCCAGCAGCCGCCAATTTAGGGGAAAGAAAGAGACCCAGTACTTC; CDR3aa: CASSRQFRGKKETQYF
v_gene: TRBV12-3/TRBV12-4; d_gene: .; j_gene: TRBJ2-7; abundance: .; len: 16; CDR3nt: TGTGCCAGCAGCCTCTCCAGGGGAGGGTTGACCTACGAGCAGTACTTC; CDR3aa: CASSLSRGGLTYEQYF
v_gene: TRBV5-1; d_gene: TRBD2; j_gene: TRBJ2-7; abundance: .; len: 16; CDR3nt: TGCGCCAGCAGCGGCCAAGAGGGACTAGCGATGTACGAGCAGTACTTC; CDR3aa: CASSGQEGLAMYEQYF
v_gene: TRBV12-3/TRBV12-4; d_gene: TRBD1; j_gene: TRBJ1-1; abundance: many; len: 15; CDR3nt: TGTGCCAGCAGTTTAGGGGGACAGAAGAACACTGAAGCTTTCTTT; CDR3aa: CASSLGGQKNTEAFF
v_gene: TRBV7-8; d_gene: .; j_gene: TRBJ1-1; abundance: many; len: 13; CDR3nt: TGTGCCAGCACACAAACAGGGATCACTGAAGCTTTCTTT; CDR3aa: CASTQTGITEAFF
v_gene: TRBV10-3; d_gene: .; j_gene: TRBJ1-1; abundance: many; len: 13; CDR3nt: TGTGCCATCAGGGGAGGGGGAGGCACTGAAGCTTTCTTT; CDR3aa: CAIRGGGGTEAFF
v_gene: TRBV4-1; d_gene: TRBD1; j_gene: TRBJ1-1; abundance: few; len: 16; CDR3nt: TGCGCCAGCAGCCACAGAATAACGGGACAGGGCACTGAAGCTTTCTTT; CDR3aa: CASSHRITGQGTEAFF
v_gene: TRBV19; d_gene: .; j_gene: TRBJ1-1; abundance: once; len: 16; CDR3nt: TGTGCCAGTAGTAAGACCCGATCTGGGGTGAACACTGAAGCTTTCTTT; CDR3aa: CASSKTRSGVNTEAFF
v_gene: TRBV6-1; d_gene: TRBD2; j_gene: TRBJ2-1; abundance: .; len: 16; CDR3nt: TGTGCCAGCAGTGAAGTAAGACTAGCGGGAGTAGGTGAGCAGTTCTTC; CDR3aa: CASSEVRLAGVGEQFF
v_gene: TRBV4-1; d_gene: TRBD1; j_gene: TRBJ1-2; abundance: .; len: 13; CDR3nt: TGCGCCAGCAGCCGTACAGGGGGCTCTGGCTACACCTTC; CDR3aa: CASSRTGGSGYTF
v_gene: TRBV6-6; d_gene: TRBD1; j_gene: TRBJ2-3; abundance: .; len: 16; CDR3nt: TGTGCCAGCAGTCCGCGATCCGGGACAGCCACAGATACGCAGTATTTT; CDR3aa: CASSPRSGTATDTQYF
v_gene: TRBV6-5; d_gene: .; j_gene: TRBJ2-6; abundance: few; len: 15; CDR3nt: TGTGCCAGCAGTTCGTCAGGAGCTGGGGCCAACGTCCTGACTTTC; CDR3aa: CASSSSGAGANVLTF
v_gene: TRBV25-1; d_gene: TRBD1; j_gene: TRBJ2-7; abundance: .; len: 14; CDR3nt: TGTGCCAGCAGAACCGGGACAGGGAGCTACGAGCAGTACTTC; CDR3aa: CASRTGTGSYEQYF
v_gene: TRBV6-8; d_gene: TRBD1; j_gene: TRBJ2-4; abundance: .; len: 14; CDR3nt: TGTGCCAGCAGTCGCGGACAGGAAAAAAACATTCAGTACTTC; CDR3aa: CASSRGQEKNIQYF
v_gene: TRBV11-1; d_gene: TRBD2; j_gene: TRBJ2-7; abundance: .; len: 15; CDR3nt: TGTGCCAGCAGCTTAGGCGGGAGGGCGACCTACGAGCAGTACTTC; CDR3aa: CASSLGGRATYEQYF
v_gene: TRBV27; d_gene: TRBD1; j_gene: TRBJ2-7; abundance: medium-sized; len: 16; CDR3nt: TGTGCCAGCAGTTTAAAGGGACAGGGGGCCGCCTACGAGCAGTACTTC; CDR3aa: CASSLKGQGAAYEQYF
v_gene: TRBV15; d_gene: TRBD1; j_gene: TRBJ2-7; abundance: .; len: 15; CDR3nt: TGTGCCACCTCCAAAGACAGGGCCCTCTCCTACGAGCAGTACTTC; CDR3aa: CATSKDRALSYEQYF